This entry describes one T cell receptor beta chain. The data originate from a study of control samples from healthy donors and cancer patients. Clones were read by immunoSEQ multiplex PCR, and TCRdb kept only the in-frame ones, dropping some. The profile shows about 110,000 clones, roughly 80% of them singletons. The germline gives CDR1 LNHNV, CDR2 YYDKDF (reference sequence). Trimming took 1 base from V and 1 from J, leaving 15 bases between them. This CDR3 contains 17 residues. The chain couples TRBV15 to TRBJ2-3; D not certain. This sequence originates from a woman between 45 and 60 years old in good health. Sample: blood. CDR3 sequence: CATSRVTPPRGTDTQYF. For the CDR3, the DNA is TGTGCCACCAGCAGAGTTACCCCTCCCCGAGGCACAGATACGCAGTATTTT.